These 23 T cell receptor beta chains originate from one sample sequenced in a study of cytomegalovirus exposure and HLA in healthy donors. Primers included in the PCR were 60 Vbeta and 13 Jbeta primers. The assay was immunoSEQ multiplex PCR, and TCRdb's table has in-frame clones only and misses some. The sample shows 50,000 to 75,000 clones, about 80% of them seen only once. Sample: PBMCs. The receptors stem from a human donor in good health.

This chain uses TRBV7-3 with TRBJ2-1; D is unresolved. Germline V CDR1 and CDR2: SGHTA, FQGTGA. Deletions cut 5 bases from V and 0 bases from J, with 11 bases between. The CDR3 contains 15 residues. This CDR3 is CASSPISVSYNEQFF. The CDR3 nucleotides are TGTGCCAGCAGCCCTATCAGCGTCTCCTACAATGAGCAGTTCTTC.

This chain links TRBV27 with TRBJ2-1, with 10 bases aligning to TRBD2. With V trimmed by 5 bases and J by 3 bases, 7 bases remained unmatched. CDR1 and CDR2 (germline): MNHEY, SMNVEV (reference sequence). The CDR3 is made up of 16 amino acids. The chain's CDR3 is CASSPISGRSYNEQFF. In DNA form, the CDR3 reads TGTGCCAGCAGTCCGATTAGCGGGAGGAGCTACAATGAGCAGTTCTTC.

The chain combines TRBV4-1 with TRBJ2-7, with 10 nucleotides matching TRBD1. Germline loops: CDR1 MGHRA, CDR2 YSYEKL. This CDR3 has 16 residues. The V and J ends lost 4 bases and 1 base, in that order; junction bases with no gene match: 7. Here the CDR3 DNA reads TGCGCCAGCAGCCCCGGACAGGGGGTGAGGTCCTACGAGCAGTACTTC. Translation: CASSPGQGVRSYEQYF.

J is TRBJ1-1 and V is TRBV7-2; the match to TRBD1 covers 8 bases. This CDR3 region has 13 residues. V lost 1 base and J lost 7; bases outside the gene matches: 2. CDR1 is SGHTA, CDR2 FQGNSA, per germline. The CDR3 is CASSLVGQDEAFF. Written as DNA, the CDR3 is TGTGCCAGCAGCTTAGTGGGACAGGATGAAGCTTTCTTT.

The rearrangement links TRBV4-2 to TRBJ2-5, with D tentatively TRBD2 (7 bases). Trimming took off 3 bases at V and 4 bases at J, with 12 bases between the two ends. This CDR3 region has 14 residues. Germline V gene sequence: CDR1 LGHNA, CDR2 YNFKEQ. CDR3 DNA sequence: TGTGCCAGCAGCCAGTCCGGGGGGCCAGAGACCCAGTACTTC. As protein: CASSQSGGPETQYF.

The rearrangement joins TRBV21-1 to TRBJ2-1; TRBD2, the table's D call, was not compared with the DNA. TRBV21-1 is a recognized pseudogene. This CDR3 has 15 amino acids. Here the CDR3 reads CASSTSATPGQEQFF. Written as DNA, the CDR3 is TGTGCCAGCAGCACTAGCGCCACACCAGGTCAAGAGCAGTTCTTC.

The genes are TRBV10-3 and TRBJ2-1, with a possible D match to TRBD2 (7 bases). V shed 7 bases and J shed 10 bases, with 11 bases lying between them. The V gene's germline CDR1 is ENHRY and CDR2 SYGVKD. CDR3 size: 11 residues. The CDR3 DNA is TGTGCCATCACCGAGGGGGGGGAGCAGTTCTTC. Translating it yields CAITEGGEQFF.

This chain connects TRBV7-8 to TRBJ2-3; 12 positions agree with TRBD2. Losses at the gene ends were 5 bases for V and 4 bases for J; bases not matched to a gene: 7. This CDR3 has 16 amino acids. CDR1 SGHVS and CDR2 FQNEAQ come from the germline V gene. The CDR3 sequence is CASSTTSGGTADTQYF. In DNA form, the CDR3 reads TGTGCCAGCAGCACCACTAGCGGGGGGACCGCAGATACGCAGTATTTT.

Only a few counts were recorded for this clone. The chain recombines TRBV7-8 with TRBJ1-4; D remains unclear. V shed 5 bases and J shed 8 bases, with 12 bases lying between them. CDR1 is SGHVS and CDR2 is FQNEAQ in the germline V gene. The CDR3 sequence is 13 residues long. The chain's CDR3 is CASSLDREEKLFF. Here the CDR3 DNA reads TGTGCCAGCAGCCTCGACCGGGAAGAAAAACTGTTTTTT. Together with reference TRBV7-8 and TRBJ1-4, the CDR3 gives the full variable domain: GAGVSQSPRYKVAKRGQDVALRCDPISGHVSLFWYQQALGQGPEFLTYFQNEAQLDKSGLPSDRFFAERPEGSVSTLKIQRTQQEDSAVYLCASSLDREEKLFFGSGTQLSVL.

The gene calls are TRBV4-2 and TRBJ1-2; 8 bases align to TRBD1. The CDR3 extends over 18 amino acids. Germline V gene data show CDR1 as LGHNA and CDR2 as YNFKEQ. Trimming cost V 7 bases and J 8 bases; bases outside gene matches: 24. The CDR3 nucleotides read TGTGCCAGCACCAAATATGCAGGCCCCAACGACAGGGGAGAGGGCTACACCTTC. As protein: CASTKYAGPNDRGEGYTF.

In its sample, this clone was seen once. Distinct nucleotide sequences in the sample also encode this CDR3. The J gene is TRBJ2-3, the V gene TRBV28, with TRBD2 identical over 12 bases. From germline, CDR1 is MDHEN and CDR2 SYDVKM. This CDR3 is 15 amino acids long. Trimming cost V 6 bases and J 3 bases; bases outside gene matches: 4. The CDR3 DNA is TGTGCCAGCAGCCAACTAGCGGGAGGAACAGATACGCAGTATTTT. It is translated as CASSQLAGGTDTQYF.

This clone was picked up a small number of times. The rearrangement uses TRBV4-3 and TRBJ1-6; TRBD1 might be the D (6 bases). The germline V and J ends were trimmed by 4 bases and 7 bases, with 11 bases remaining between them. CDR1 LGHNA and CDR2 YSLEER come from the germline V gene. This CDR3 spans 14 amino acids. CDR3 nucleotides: TGCGCCAGCAGCCCGGAGGGGGGGAATTCACCCCTCCACTTT. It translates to CASSPEGGNSPLHF.

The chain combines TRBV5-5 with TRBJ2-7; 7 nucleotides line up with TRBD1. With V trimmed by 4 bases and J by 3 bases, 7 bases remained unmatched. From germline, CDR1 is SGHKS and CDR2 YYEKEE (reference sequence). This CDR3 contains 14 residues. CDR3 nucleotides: TGTGCCAGCAGCCTCCGGGACAGTTACTACGAGCAGTACTTC. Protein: CASSLRDSYYEQYF. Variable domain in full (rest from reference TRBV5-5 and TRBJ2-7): DAGVTQSPTHLIKTRGQQVTLRCSPISGHKSVSWYQQVLGQGPQFIFQYYEKEERGRGNFPDRFSARQFPNYSSELNVNALLLGDSALYLCASSLRDSYYEQYFGPGTRLTVT.

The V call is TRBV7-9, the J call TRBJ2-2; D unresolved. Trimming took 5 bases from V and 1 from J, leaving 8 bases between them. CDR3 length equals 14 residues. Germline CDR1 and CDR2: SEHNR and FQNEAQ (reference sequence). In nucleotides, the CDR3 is TGTGCCAGCAGCCATAGACAGAACACCGGGGAGCTGTTTTTT. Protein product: CASSHRQNTGELFF. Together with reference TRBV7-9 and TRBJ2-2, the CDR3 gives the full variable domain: DTGVSQNPRHKITKRGQNVTFRCDPISEHNRLYWYRQTLGQGPEFLTYFQNEAQLEKSRLLSDRFSAERPKGSFSTLEIQRTEQGDSAMYLCASSHRQNTGELFFGEGSRLTVL.

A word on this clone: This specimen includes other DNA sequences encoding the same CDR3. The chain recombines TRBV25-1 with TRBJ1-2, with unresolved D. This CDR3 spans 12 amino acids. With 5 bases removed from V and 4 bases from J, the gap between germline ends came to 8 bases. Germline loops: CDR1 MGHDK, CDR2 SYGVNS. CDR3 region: CASSSSRYGYTF. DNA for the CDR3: TGTGCCAGCAGTAGCTCCCGCTATGGCTACACCTTC.

CDR3 in DNA: TGTGCCAGCAGTTTATCTAGGACTAGCGGGTTCTATGAGCAGTTCTTC. The encoded protein is CASSLSRTSGFYEQFF. The chain carries TRBV27 and TRBJ2-1; 11 bases are a match to TRBD2. V lost 0 bases, J lost 8 bases, and 6 bases stayed unmatched. In germline, CDR1 is MNHEY, CDR2 SMNVEV (reference sequence). This CDR3 region has 16 residues.

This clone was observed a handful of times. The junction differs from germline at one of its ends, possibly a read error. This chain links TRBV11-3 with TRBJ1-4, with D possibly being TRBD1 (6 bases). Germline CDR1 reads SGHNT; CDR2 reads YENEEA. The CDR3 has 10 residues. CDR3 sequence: CASSNRQDCF. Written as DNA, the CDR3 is TGTGCCAGCAGCAATAGACAGGACTGTTTT. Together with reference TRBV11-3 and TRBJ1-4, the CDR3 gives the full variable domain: EAGVVQSPRYKIIEKKQPVAFWCNPISGHNTLYWYLQNLGQGPELLIRYENEEAVDDSQLPKDRFSAERLKGVDSTLKIQPAELGDSAVYLCASSNRQDCFGSGTQLSVL.

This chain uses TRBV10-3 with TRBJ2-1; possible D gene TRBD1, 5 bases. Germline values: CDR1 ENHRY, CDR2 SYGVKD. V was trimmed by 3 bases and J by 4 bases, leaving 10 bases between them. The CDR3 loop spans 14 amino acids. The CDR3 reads CAISDQTDYNEQFF. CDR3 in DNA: TGTGCCATCAGTGACCAGACAGATTACAATGAGCAGTTCTTC.

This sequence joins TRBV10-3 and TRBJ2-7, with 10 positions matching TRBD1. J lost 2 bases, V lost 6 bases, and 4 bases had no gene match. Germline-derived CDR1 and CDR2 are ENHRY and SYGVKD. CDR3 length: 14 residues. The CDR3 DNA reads TGTGCCATCAGGGGACAGGGGATCACCTACGAGCAGTACTTC. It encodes CAIRGQGITYEQYF.

CDR3 amino acids: CASSRGLMGTGELFF. As DNA, the CDR3 is TGTGCCAGTAGCAGAGGACTAATGGGCACCGGGGAGCTGTTTTTT. The V and J genes are TRBV19 and TRBJ2-2; maybe TRBD2 (6 bases). Germline V gives CDR1 LNHDA, CDR2 SQIVND (reference sequence). This CDR3 has 15 residues. The V and J ends lost 6 bases and 4 bases respectively, with 15 bases between them.

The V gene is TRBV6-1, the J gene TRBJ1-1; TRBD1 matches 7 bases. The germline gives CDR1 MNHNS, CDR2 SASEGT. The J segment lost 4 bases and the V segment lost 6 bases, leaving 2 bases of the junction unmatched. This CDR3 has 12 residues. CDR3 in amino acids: CASRTGTTEAFF. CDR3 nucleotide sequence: TGTGCCAGCAGGACAGGGACCACTGAAGCTTTCTTT.

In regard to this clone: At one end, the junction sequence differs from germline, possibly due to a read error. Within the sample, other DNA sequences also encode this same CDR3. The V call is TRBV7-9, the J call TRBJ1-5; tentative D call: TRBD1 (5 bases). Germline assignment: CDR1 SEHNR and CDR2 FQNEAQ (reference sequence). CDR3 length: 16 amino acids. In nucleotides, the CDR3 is TGTGCCAGCAGCGCGGGGGGAGGGAGGGCCGATCAGCCCCAGCATTTC. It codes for CASSAGGGRADQPQHF.

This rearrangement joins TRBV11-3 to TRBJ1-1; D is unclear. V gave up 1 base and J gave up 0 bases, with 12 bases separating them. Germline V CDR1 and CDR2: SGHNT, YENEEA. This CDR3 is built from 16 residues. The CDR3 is CASSLGSYGMNTEAFF. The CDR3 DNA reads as TGTGCCAGCAGCTTAGGGTCCTACGGGATGAACACTGAAGCTTTCTTT.